This T cell receptor beta chain appears in the sequencing data of a study of blood T cells in healthy people across ages. Regarding the study as a whole: Comparison with aged donors showed that long-lived donors had more naive CD4+ cells and higher diversity.

The table lists this clonotype with a few counts. The antigen is unknown. Combining a sample-barcoded 5' primer with a J-beta primer mix, a second PCR ran for roughly 7 to 12 cycles. TCRdb ran MiXCR on the 5' RACE reads and lists one entry per CDR3 protein. Found here are 1,800,000 or so distinct CDR3 sequences, 30% to 40% of them singletons; the top ten hold 20% to 25%. Trimming took off 1 base at V and 3 bases at J, with 10 bases between the two ends. There are 14 residues in the CDR3. The germline V gene encodes CDR1 SGHKS and CDR2 YYEKEE (reference sequence). The genes are TRBV5-5 and TRBJ1-1; no reliable D call. The clonotype originates from a human donor in good health. The sequenced sample consisted of blood. The CDR3 is CASSLTLWDTEAFF. The CDR3 bases are TGTGCCAGCAGCTTGACCCTCTGGGACACTGAAGCTTTCTTT. Complete variable domain (other parts from reference TRBV5-5 and TRBJ1-1): DAGVTQSPTHLIKTRGQQVTLRCSPISGHKSVSWYQQVLGQGPQFIFQYYEKEERGRGNFPDRFSARQFPNYSSELNVNALLLGDSALYLCASSLTLWDTEAFFGQGTRLTVV.